This T cell receptor (beta chain) appears in the sequencing data of a study of shared clonotypes between healthy human individuals. Data came from immunoSEQ multiplex PCR; TCRdb stores just in-frame clones and leaves some out. The table includes some 500,000 clones, approximately 94% detected once. Material for sequencing was naive CD4+ T cells sorted from blood. The subset denotes: CD45RA+ positively selected. This clonotype originated in a woman in her 30s in good health.

CDR3 amino acids: CASSPPVNWGQPQHF. CDR3 nucleotides: TGTGCCAGCAGTCCACCAGTGAATTGGGGTCAGCCCCAGCATTTT. The chain combines TRBV28 with TRBJ1-5; D is ambiguous. The CDR3 has 15 residues. Germline V CDR1 and CDR2: MDHEN, SYDVKM. The V and J ends lost 5 bases and 6 bases respectively, with 17 bases between them.